This TCR beta chain was captured in a study of vaccination and CD4 T cells after COVID-19. Study background: A vaccine, either BNT162b2 or mRNA-1273, was given to participants in two doses. Study conclusions and caveats: Among reactive clones from convalescent patients, a median about 83% appeared only post-vaccination.

Treatment reported: roughly ten-day PBMC culture with coronavirus spike peptide pools or control peptides (ViraFEST assay). ViraFEST relied on peptide pools to expand antigen-specific T cells; the TCRs were sequenced afterward. Notes on this clonotype: As yet, its antigen is unknown.

Oncomine TCR Beta short-read sequencing was applied to DNA from cultured CD4+ T cells. TCRdb itself ran the PCR reads through MiXCR, one entry per CDR3 protein. The sample holds 15,000 to 20,000 distinct CDR3 sequences; under 70% are singletons and the top ten take 6.5% to 8.5%. The clonotype comes from a human donor who had recovered from COVID-19. Source material: CD4+ T cells from blood, cultured in vitro.

The CDR3 is CASRLGADTQYF. The DNA for the CDR3 is TGTGCCAGCAGGCTGGGGGCAGATACGCAGTATTTT. The gene calls are TRBV6-2 or TRBV6-3 and TRBJ2-3; the D call may be TRBD1 or TRBD2 (5 bases each). The V gene lost 6 bases and the J gene lost 4 bases, with 8 bases spanning the gap. There are 12 residues in the CDR3. Germline-derived CDR1 and CDR2 are MNHEY and SVGEGT.